Given below is one TCR beta chain in context. This entry is derived from a study of blood T cell repertoires in COVID-19. Overall study context: COVID-19 samples collected from the United States, Italy and Spain covered acute and convalescent phases.

Those enrolled in Seattle joined during active infection and were followed longitudinally afterward. Trimming took off 1 base at V and 6 bases at J, with 9 bases between the two ends. This CDR3 spans 13 amino acids. Germline V gene data show CDR1 as LNHDA and CDR2 as SQIVND (reference sequence). Data came from immunoSEQ multiplex PCR; TCRdb stores just in-frame clones and leaves some out. Of fewer than 250,000 clones listed, 85% are singletons. The chain employs TRBV19 and TRBJ1-1, with no clear D. This receptor was taken from a man in his sixties with COVID-19, enrolled during active disease. What was sequenced was peripheral blood. CDR3 bases: TGTGCCAGTAGTATAGCCCCCCCGGCTGAAGCTTTCTTT. Protein sequence: CASSIAPPAEAFF. Full variable domain (remainder filled in from reference TRBV19 and TRBJ1-1): DGGITQSPKYLFRKEGQNVTLSCEQNLNHDAMYWYRQDPGQGLRLIYYSQIVNDFQKGDIAEGYSVSREKKESFPLTVTSAQKNPTAFYLCASSIAPPAEAFFGQGTRLTVV.